Included here is one T cell receptor beta chain sequence, with context. A much larger clone sits a single nucleotide away, making a read error possible. Construction of the TCRbeta library involved unique molecular identifiers. One entry per CDR3 protein, called by TCRdb with MiXCR from the PCR reads. The table has 490,000 or so distinct CDR3 sequences, around 12% seen once; the top ten hold around 6.1%. These data belong to a study of T-cell reconstitution after alpha-beta-depleted transplantation in children. With 8 bases removed from V and 1 base from J, the gap between germline ends came to 20 bases. The CDR3 spans 16 residues. Per germline, CDR1 MRHNA and CDR2 SNTAGT.

The sample in question was PBMCs from the stem cell graft donor, obtained from the stem cell graft. The sequence came from a human donor who donated a stem cell graft to a child with combined immunodeficiency. V is TRBV6-4 and J is TRBJ2-5; no definite D call. The CDR3 DNA is TGTGCCAGCGCCCTAAGAATTGCTTACAGCCAAGAGACCCAGTACTTC. Translation: CASALRIAYSQETQYF.